This T cell receptor (beta chain) was sequenced during a study of blood T cell repertoires in COVID-19. On the study more broadly: Whether acute or convalescent, the COVID-19 samples came from the United States, Italy and Spain. Nucleic acid was either cDNA or gDNA, and it came from T cells, B-cell-depleted T cells, or PBMCs.

Seattle patients were enrolled during active infection and followed longitudinally. Original methodology: Amplification with reference gene primers provided the estimates of nucleated cell counts. Clones were read by immunoSEQ multiplex PCR, and TCRdb kept only the in-frame ones, dropping some. V and J calls and clone size follow that table, whereas D and trimming were derived from the DNA. Among around 150,000 clones listed, about nine tenths were seen once. Germline V gene lookup returns CDR1 SGHTA and CDR2 FQGTGA. The CDR3 loop spans 19 amino acids. The junction had 13 bases not matched to a gene; V was cut back by 1 base and J by 8 bases.

V gene TRBV7-3 combines with J gene TRBJ2-1; the match to TRBD2 covers 14 bases. This clonotype was obtained from a man younger than 45 with COVID-19, enrolled during active disease. The source material was peripheral blood. The CDR3 region has the DNA TGTGCCAGCAGCTTAAGCGCGGGACTAGCGGGAGATTTAGTGGATGAGCAGTTCTTC. The encoded protein is CASSLSAGLAGDLVDEQFF.